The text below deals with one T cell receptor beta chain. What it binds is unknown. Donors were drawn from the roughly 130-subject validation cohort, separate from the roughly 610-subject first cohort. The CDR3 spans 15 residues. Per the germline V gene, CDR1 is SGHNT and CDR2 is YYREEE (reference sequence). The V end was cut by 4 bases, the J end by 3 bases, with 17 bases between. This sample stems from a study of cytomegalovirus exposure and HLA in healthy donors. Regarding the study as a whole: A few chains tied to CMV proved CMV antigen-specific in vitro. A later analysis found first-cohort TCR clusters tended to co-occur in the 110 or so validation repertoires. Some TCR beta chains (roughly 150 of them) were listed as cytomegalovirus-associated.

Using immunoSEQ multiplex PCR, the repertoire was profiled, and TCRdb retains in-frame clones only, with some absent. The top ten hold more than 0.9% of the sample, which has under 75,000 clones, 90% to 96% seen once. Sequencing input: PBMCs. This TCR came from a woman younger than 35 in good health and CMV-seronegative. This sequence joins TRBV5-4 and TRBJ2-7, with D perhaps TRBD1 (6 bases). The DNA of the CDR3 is TGTGCCAGCAGCACCGGCCCAGGGGCGGACTACGAGCAGTACTTC. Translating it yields CASSTGPGADYEQYF.